A selection of T cell receptor beta chains follows, all from one sample in a study of blood T cell repertoires in COVID-19. Some clones are missing from TCRdb's copy, which holds only in-frame ones; the method was immunoSEQ multiplex PCR. This table has approximately 180,000 clones, about 91% appearing once. The sequencing input was PBMCs or T cells enriched from blood (not recorded which). All receptors derive from a woman in her forties with acute COVID-19. Each CDR3 is given with its conserved first and last residue. A D gene is named only where the DNA matches it firmly. Clone size is stated in some rows and not others, as once, few, many or a class when expanded.

j_call | v_call | clone_size | cdr3_length | d_call | cdr3_aa | cdr3_nt
TRBJ1-1 | TRBV23-1 | NA | 15 | NA | CASSHLEGGAREAFF | TGCGCCAGCAGTCACCTAGAAGGAGGGGCTCGCGAAGCTTTCTTT
TRBJ1-3 | TRBV11-2 | NA | 14 | TRBD1 | CASSPRQGGNTIYF | TGTGCCAGCAGCCCCAGACAGGGAGGAAACACCATATATTTT
TRBJ2-2 | TRBV19 | NA | 15 | NA | CASSIEALNTGELFF | TGTGCCAGTAGTATAGAGGCATTGAACACCGGGGAGCTGTTTTTT
TRBJ1-2 | TRBV7-8 | once | 14 | NA | CASSSSGGNYGYTF | TGTGCCAGCAGCTCTTCCGGAGGGAACTATGGCTACACCTTC
TRBJ2-1 | TRBV19 | NA | 13 | TRBD1 | CASSTGARGQQFF | TGTGCCAGTAGCACAGGGGCGAGGGGGCAGCAGTTCTTC
TRBJ2-3 | TRBV5-8 | NA | 17 | TRBD1 | CASSLGTGGLRTDTQYF | TGTGCCAGCAGCTTGGGGACAGGGGGCTTGCGCACAGATACGCAGTATTTT
TRBJ2-3 | TRBV5-1 | NA | 15 | TRBD2 | CASRTSGTSTDTQYF | TGCGCCAGCAGAACTAGCGGGACTAGCACAGATACGCAGTATTTT
TRBJ2-2 | TRBV7-8 | NA | 19 | NA | CASRAYHLRGVGNTGELFF | TGTGCCAGTCGAGCTTATCACCTCAGGGGGGTCGGGAACACCGGGGAGCTGTTTTTT
TRBJ1-1 | TRBV7-9 | NA | 13 | NA | CASSRQVNTEAFF | TGTGCCAGCAGCCGACAAGTGAACACTGAAGCTTTCTTT
TRBJ1-3 | TRBV24-1 | NA | 18 | TRBD1 | CATSDFLDRGVYGNTIYF | TGTGCCACCAGTGATTTCCTGGACAGGGGGGTTTATGGAAACACCATATATTTT
TRBJ2-2 | TRBV1 | NA | 20 | NA | CTSSQEIRWRGGLNTGELFF | TGCACCAGCAGCCAAGAGATTCGGTGGCGGGGGGGCCTCAACACCGGGGAGCTGTTTTTT
TRBJ1-3 | TRBV28 | NA | 14 | TRBD1 | CASRTGVAGNTIYF | TGTGCCAGCAGGACAGGGGTCGCCGGAAACACCATATATTTT
TRBJ2-1 | TRBV24-1 | NA | 12 | NA | CATSTEYNEQFF | TGTGCCACCAGCACAGAATACAATGAGCAGTTCTTC
TRBJ1-4 | TRBV13 | once | 15 | TRBD1 | CASSLTGTGSEKLFF | TGTGCCAGCAGCCTAACCGGGACAGGGAGTGAAAAACTGTTTTTT
TRBJ2-3 | TRBV3-1/TRBV3-2 | NA | 16 | NA | CASSQDQGGGTDTQYF | TGTGCCAGCAGCCAAGATCAGGGTGGCGGCACAGATACGCAGTATTTT
TRBJ2-2 | TRBV3-1/TRBV3-2 | NA | 18 | TRBD2 | CASSHRQLAGTNTGELFF | TGTGCCAGCAGCCACAGACAGCTAGCGGGCACGAACACCGGGGAGCTGTTTTTT
TRBJ1-6 | TRBV4-2 | NA | 15 | TRBD1 | CASALVGTDNSPLHF | TGTGCCAGCGCCCTCGTGGGGACAGATAATTCACCCCTCCACTTT
TRBJ2-5 | TRBV27 | NA | 14 | NA | CASSSKGAGETQYF | TGTGCCAGCAGTTCTAAGGGGGCGGGGGAGACCCAGTACTTC
TRBJ1-3 | TRBV30 | NA | 13 | TRBD1 | CAWSVGQGDTIYF | TGTGCCTGGAGTGTGGGACAGGGGGACACCATATATTTT
TRBJ2-3 | TRBV25-1 | NA | 15 | TRBD2 | CASSELSGGANTQYF | TGTGCCAGCAGTGAGTTAAGCGGGGGGGCTAATACGCAGTATTTT
TRBJ2-5 | TRBV24-1 | NA | 14 | TRBD1 | CATSRGSLGETQYF | TGTGCCACCTCCAGGGGGTCGTTAGGAGAGACCCAGTACTTC
TRBJ2-3 | TRBV27 | NA | 15 | TRBD2 | CASSSGTSGLDTQYF | TGTGCCAGCAGTTCCGGGACTAGCGGCCTAGATACGCAGTATTTT
TRBJ2-2 | TRBV7-6 | NA | 16 | NA | CASSSRGGANTGELFF | TGTGCCAGCAGCTCCCGGGGAGGCGCGAACACCGGGGAGCTGTTTTTT
TRBJ1-3 | TRBV9 | NA | 17 | TRBD1 | CASSVAPQGAAGNTIYF | TGTGCCAGCAGCGTAGCCCCACAGGGGGCGGCTGGAAACACCATATATTTT
TRBJ2-7 | TRBV5-1 | NA | 14 | NA | CASSRTGRPYEQYF | TGCGCCAGCAGCCGGACCGGGAGACCCTACGAGCAGTACTTC
TRBJ2-1 | TRBV6-5 | NA | 15 | TRBD2 | CASGTSGLSYNEQFF | TGTGCCAGCGGAACTAGCGGCCTCTCCTACAATGAGCAGTTCTTC
TRBJ2-6 | TRBV7-9 | NA | 18 | NA | CASSLATGTISGANVLTF | TGTGCCAGCAGCTTAGCAACGGGAACAATCTCTGGGGCCAACGTCCTGACTTTC
TRBJ1-4 | TRBV28 | NA | 15 | NA | CASSLRRGLNEKLFF | TGTGCCAGCAGTTTACGGCGGGGGCTAAATGAAAAACTGTTTTTT
TRBJ1-4 | TRBV4-3 | NA | 14 | NA | CASSQDLRYEKLFF | TGCGCCAGCAGCCAAGATCTCAGATATGAAAAACTGTTTTTT
TRBJ2-7 | TRBV18 | NA | 15 | TRBD1 | CASSTSGTGGYEQYF | TGTGCCAGCTCAACGTCCGGGACAGGGGGCTACGAGCAGTACTTC
TRBJ2-3 | TRBV7-2 | NA | 15 | TRBD2 | CASSLSGTVTDTQYF | TGTGCCAGCAGCCTTAGCGGGACTGTCACAGATACGCAGTATTTT
TRBJ1-5 | TRBV12-5 | few | 14 | NA | CASASGGINQPQHF | TGTGCTAGTGCGTCCGGGGGGATCAATCAGCCCCAGCATTTT